Listed below are T cell receptor beta chains from one sample, sequenced in a study of control samples from healthy donors and cancer patients. Some clones are missing from TCRdb's copy, which holds only in-frame ones; the method was immunoSEQ multiplex PCR. The sample has around 100,000 clones; roughly 89% are singletons. The sequenced sample consisted of PBMCs. The receptors originated from a man aged 55 to 70 with lung cancer. Each CDR3 is given with its conserved first and last residue. A D gene is named only where the DNA matches it firmly.

cdr3_nt cdr3_aa j_call cdr3_length v_call d_call
TGTGCCAGCAGTTACTCGTCAGGACGCCAAGAGACCCAGTACTTC CASSYSSGRQETQYF TRBJ2-5 15 TRBV6-5 -
TGCAGCGTTGAGAGCAGCCTGAACACCGGGGAGCTGTTTTTT CSVESSLNTGELFF TRBJ2-2 14 TRBV29-1 -
TGTGCCAGCTCACCTCTTGCAGATACGCAGTATTTT CASSPLADTQYF TRBJ2-3 12 TRBV18 -
TGTGCCAGCTCACCACCAGTGTCTTCGAACACTGAAGCTTTCTTT CASSPPVSSNTEAFF TRBJ1-1 15 TRBV18 -
TGCGCCAGCAGCTCTACAGGGGGTAGTGACTATGGCTACACCTTC CASSSTGGSDYGYTF TRBJ1-2 15 TRBV5-1 TRBD1
TGTGCCAGCATCTGGTACAGGGGGGATCGACAGCCCCAGCATTTT CASIWYRGDRQPQHF TRBJ1-5 15 TRBV6-5 TRBD1
TGTGCCAGCAGCTCGCGGAACACTGAAGCTTTCTTT CASSSRNTEAFF TRBJ1-1 12 TRBV7-3 -
TGTGCCTGGAGTGTTCCCAGGGTTGATCAGCCCCAGCATTTT CAWSVPRVDQPQHF TRBJ1-5 14 TRBV30 -
TGTGCCAGCAGCCTGGGACTAGCGGGATCCAATGAGCAGTTCTTC CASSLGLAGSNEQFF TRBJ2-1 15 TRBV7-2 TRBD2
TGTGCCAGCAGCTTAGGGGCAGGGACTGGGGCCAACGTCCTGACTTTC CASSLGAGTGANVLTF TRBJ2-6 16 TRBV7-9 -
TGTGCCAGCAGCGTAGATCAGGGGGCGCGTGAAAAACTGTTTTTT CASSVDQGAREKLFF TRBJ1-4 15 TRBV9 TRBD1